This T cell receptor beta chain was captured by sequencing in a study of T cell responses to AZD1222 COVID-19 vaccine. Study in general: Pooling was applied to second doses at about 4 or about 12 weeks.

For this clone: Its cognate antigen is unknown.

Study-level points and caveats: Reports say nearly half of spike-specific TCRs go after unmutated variant regions. There were mostly white British donors and more females than males, and clonal diversity was possibly underestimated. The breadth and depth of Spike-specific TCRs increased once two AZD1222 doses had been given.

Measured with immunoSEQ multiplex PCR; TCRdb has only the in-frame clones, and not every one. The data contain under 120,000 clones, around 94% of them seen just once; the ten biggest clones take up 2.2%. Trimming pared 2 bases from V and 4 bases from J, leaving 11 bases between. There are 14 residues in the CDR3. Germline CDR1 and CDR2: SNHLY and FYNNEI. The chain couples TRBV2 to TRBJ1-2; possible D gene TRBD1, 6 bases. The specimen comprised peripheral blood, sampled on day 0 of AZD1222 vaccination. The clonotype was recovered from an adult in good health. The CDR3 coding sequence is TGTGCCAGCAGTGAACAGGGGAGCAGCTATGGCTACACCTTC. Its translation is CASSEQGSSYGYTF.